What follows are 10 T cell receptor beta chains derived from one specimen sequenced in a study of blood T cell repertoires in COVID-19. Data came from immunoSEQ multiplex PCR; TCRdb stores just in-frame clones and leaves some out. The sample shows a few hundred thousand clones, roughly 77% of them seen only once. The sequenced sample consisted of peripheral blood. The receptors were gathered from a human donor with acute or convalescent COVID-19. The donor label of this sample is uncertain.

The chain is built from TRBV19 and TRBJ2-7, with D possibly matching TRBD2 (6 bases). Germline lookup yields CDR1 LNHDA and CDR2 SQIVND (reference sequence). There are 11 residues in the CDR3. V gave up 9 bases and J gave up 5 bases, with 11 bases separating them. The CDR3 region is CASRRVHEQYF. CDR3 DNA sequence: TGTGCCAGCCGGAGGGTCCACGAGCAGTACTTC.

The V and J genes are TRBV6-5 and TRBJ2-5; TRBD1 aligns across 8 bases. CDR1 and CDR2 (germline): MNHEY, SVGAGI. This CDR3 is 14 amino acids long. V shed 5 bases and J 5 bases; nucleotides not matched to a gene: 7. The CDR3 DNA reads TGTGCCAGCAGTCTCGACAGGGGTTATGAGACCCAGTACTTC. Amino acid sequence: CASSLDRGYETQYF.

This clone was seen only once. The chain recombines TRBV7-9 with TRBJ1-5, with 11 bases identical to TRBD1. The J segment lost 1 base and the V segment lost 4 bases, leaving 9 bases of the junction unmatched. CDR3 length: 18 amino acids. The V gene's germline CDR1 is SEHNR and CDR2 FQNEAQ (reference sequence). The CDR3 DNA reads TGTGCCAGCAGCTACGGGACAGGGGGAAAGCAGAGCAATCAGCCCCAGCATTTT. Protein product: CASSYGTGGKQSNQPQHF.

This clone was counted between two and nine times. This chain joins TRBV7-6 and TRBJ1-3, with 10 bases aligning to TRBD1. CDR1 is SGHVS, CDR2 FNYEAQ, per germline. This CDR3 region has 17 residues. The V segment lost 7 bases and the J segment 2 bases; nucleotides outside the gene matches: 11. DNA for the CDR3: TGTGCCAGCAACCGAAGCCCGGGACAGGGGACTGGAAACACCATATATTTT. The encoded protein is CASNRSPGQGTGNTIYF.

The V and J genes are TRBV19 and TRBJ2-7, with 8 bases aligning to TRBD2. V trimming: 6 bases; J trimming: 2 bases; junction bases outside the gene matches: 18. Germline V gene data show CDR1 as LNHDA and CDR2 as SQIVND (reference sequence). The CDR3 runs 18 residues. CDR3 sequence reads: CASRLLGPLAAQTYEQYF. CDR3 DNA sequence: TGTGCCAGTAGACTACTAGGCCCACTAGCGGCGCAAACCTACGAGCAGTACTTC.

V and J are TRBV19 and TRBJ1-2; tentatively, D is TRBD1 (5 bases). The germline V and J ends were trimmed by 5 bases and 2 bases, with 18 bases remaining between them. The CDR3 totals 16 residues. Germline V CDR1 and CDR2: LNHDA, SQIVND (reference sequence). The chain's CDR3 is CASSFPRGGRNYGYTF. The DNA for the CDR3 is TGTGCCAGTAGTTTTCCCCGGGGGGGTCGAAACTATGGCTACACCTTC.

The chain joins TRBV27 to TRBJ1-6; D is perhaps TRBD1 (5 bases). Germline-derived CDR1 and CDR2 are MNHEY and SMNVEV (reference sequence). Trimming cost V 3 bases and J 7 bases, with 10 bases left between them. The CDR3 is 14 amino acids. CDR3 nucleotides: TGTGCCAGCAGTTTTTACGGGGGGAATTCACCCCTCCACTTT. Translation gives CASSFYGGNSPLHF.

For the CDR3, the DNA is TGCGCCAGCAGCCAACCTAAGATATCTAGCGGGGGAGAGCAGTTCTTC. Amino acid sequence: CASSQPKISSGGEQFF. This chain connects TRBV4-1 to TRBJ2-1, with 10 bases fitting TRBD2. Germline lookup yields CDR1 MGHRA and CDR2 YSYEKL. V shed 2 bases and J 10 bases; nucleotides not matched to a gene: 11. CDR3 length equals 16 residues.

The V call is TRBV29-1, the J call TRBJ2-1; TRBD2 matches 7 bases. There are 12 residues in the CDR3. Germline V gene data show CDR1 as SQVTM and CDR2 as ANQGSEA. The CDR3 nucleotides are TGCAGTGCCGGGGGGTTTTTTAATGAGCAGTTCTTC. Translating gives CSAGGFFNEQFF.

The chain carries TRBV7-9 and TRBJ2-1, with D perhaps TRBD2 (5 bases). CDR1 and CDR2 from the germline V gene are SEHNR and FQNEAQ (reference sequence). The CDR3 loop spans 16 amino acids. Trimming cost V 3 bases and J 1 base, with 13 bases left between them. For the CDR3, the DNA is TGTGCCAGCAGCTTTTCCGGGGTCGGGTCCTACAATGAGCAGTTCTTC. This translates into CASSFSGVGSYNEQFF.